The 19 T cell receptor beta chains below were found in one sample sequenced in a study of PD-1 blockade in classical Hodgkin lymphoma. Documented time point: cycle 4 day 1 (C4D1), after five to seven weeks of nivolumab. Each of the patients experienced relapse following autologous stem cell transplantation, and their brentuximab vedotin exposure differed. Generated by immunoSEQ multiplex PCR, the TCRdb table keeps only in-frame clones and is missing some. The repertoire holds roughly 46,000 clones, with under 80% as singletons. This specimen was peripheral blood mononuclear cells (PBMCs), taken before the fourth cycle of nivolumab. Every receptor here comes from a human donor with classical Hodgkin lymphoma.

V usage is TRBV19 and J usage is TRBJ1-1; D gene ambiguous. This CDR3 is built from 14 residues. The ends were cut back, 3 bases at V and 0 bases at J, with 8 bases in the middle. CDR1 and CDR2 (germline): LNHDA, SQIVND (reference sequence). The CDR3 loop is CASSISLVNTEAFF. The CDR3 DNA reads as TGTGCCAGTAGTATCTCCTTAGTGAACACTGAAGCTTTCTTT.

The chain joins TRBV28 to TRBJ2-2; 11 nucleotides align to TRBD2. The length of the CDR3 is 14 residues. J was trimmed by 6 bases and V by 8 bases; bases with no gene match: 5. The germline CDR1 and CDR2 sequences are MDHEN and SYDVKM. CDR3: CASGTSGLPGELFF. DNA for the CDR3: TGTGCCAGCGGGACTAGCGGCCTCCCCGGGGAGCTGTTTTTT. Looking up the rest from reference TRBV28 and TRBJ2-2 gives the full variable domain: DVKVTQSSRYLVKRTGEKVFLECVQDMDHENMFWYRQDPGLGLRLIYFSYDVKMKEKGDIPEGYSVSREKKERFSLILESASTNQTSMYLCASGTSGLPGELFFGEGSRLTVL.

The chain recombines TRBV19 with TRBJ2-1, with a possible D match to TRBD2 (6 bases). Per germline, CDR1 LNHDA and CDR2 SQIVND (reference sequence). V dropped 3 bases and J dropped 4 bases, with 10 bases sitting between them. The CDR3 runs 14 residues. This CDR3 reads CASSMGGVYNEQFF. The CDR3 bases are TGTGCCAGTAGTATGGGCGGGGTTTACAATGAGCAGTTCTTC.

In its sample, this clone was seen many times. The rearrangement uses TRBV27 and TRBJ1-2; unclear D gene. The CDR3 is 17 residues long. V lost 4 bases and J 2 bases, leaving 20 bases between the germline ends. Germline V gene lookup returns CDR1 MNHEY and CDR2 SMNVEV (reference sequence). CDR3 sequence reads: CASSSVLAGSTNYGYTF. The CDR3 coding sequence is TGTGCCAGCAGTTCCGTCCTCGCGGGATCGACAAACTATGGCTACACCTTC.

The chain uses TRBV18 and TRBJ2-3; the D gene could be TRBD1 or TRBD2 (5 bases each). The CDR3 consists of 13 residues. CDR1 KGHSH and CDR2 LQKENI come from the germline V gene. Deletions cut 3 bases from V and 4 bases from J, with 8 bases between. The CDR3 nucleotides are TGTGCCAGCTCACCGACAGCGGCAGATACGCAGTATTTT. Its protein product is CASSPTAADTQYF.

J is TRBJ2-1 and V is TRBV2; D remains unclear. Trimming cost V 6 bases and J 5 bases, with 17 bases left between them. The CDR3 length is 15 residues. Per the germline V gene, CDR1 is SNHLY and CDR2 is FYNNEI. The CDR3 protein is CASRRDTNRNNEQFF. The CDR3 DNA sequence: TGTGCCAGCAGGAGAGACACGAACCGGAACAATGAGCAGTTCTTC.

For the CDR3, the DNA is TGTGCCAGCAGCTCGGACAGGGGGCTGAGTGGCTACACCTTC. It encodes CASSSDRGLSGYTF. The chain uses TRBV7-8 and TRBJ1-2, with 11 bases identical to TRBD1. The length of the CDR3 is 14 residues. Germline V gene data show CDR1 as SGHVS and CDR2 as FQNEAQ. Trimming at V came to 4 bases and at J to 7 bases, leaving 5 bases not matched to a gene.

This clone was seen a few times. V and J are TRBV28 and TRBJ2-1, with 7 bases fitting TRBD2. V gave up 8 bases and J gave up 7 bases; unmatched junction bases: 14. CDR3 length: 15 amino acids. Germline-derived CDR1 and CDR2 are MDHEN and SYDVKM. CDR3 sequence: CASGLVAGEGNEQFF. The CDR3 region has the DNA TGTGCCAGCGGTCTTGTGGCGGGAGAGGGGAATGAGCAGTTCTTC.

V and J are TRBV28 and TRBJ2-7; D is possibly TRBD2 (6 bases). V was cut by 7 bases and J by 7 bases, with 20 bases left in between. Per germline, CDR1 MDHEN and CDR2 SYDVKM. The CDR3 sequence is 14 residues long. The CDR3 reads CASTFDGGLREQYF. The DNA of the CDR3 is TGTGCCAGCACCTTCGACGGGGGTCTGAGGGAGCAGTACTTC.

This clone was detected only a few times. The chain carries TRBV15 and TRBJ1-5, with TRBD1 as a possible D gene (6 bases). The length of the CDR3 is 14 residues. V was trimmed by 5 bases and J by 1 base, leaving 9 bases between them. Germline V gene sequence: CDR1 LNHNV, CDR2 YYDKDF (reference sequence). The CDR3 nucleotides are TGTGCCACCAGCCCTACAGGGAGCAATCAGCCCCAGCATTTT. Residues: CATSPTGSNQPQHF.

The genes are TRBV7-9 and TRBJ2-7; D is unclear. This CDR3 region has 13 residues. The V end lost 3 bases, the J end lost 2 bases, and 8 bases lay between the germline ends. CDR1 is SEHNR and CDR2 is FQNEAQ in the germline V gene (reference sequence). The CDR3 DNA reads TGTGCCAGCAGCTTTAGGGTCCCCTACGAGCAGTACTTC. Protein product: CASSFRVPYEQYF.

This chain joins TRBV28 and TRBJ2-7; 8 bases align to TRBD2. J lost 3 bases, V lost 2 bases, and 3 bases had no gene match. The CDR3 has 14 amino acids. CDR1 is MDHEN and CDR2 is SYDVKM in the germline V gene. CDR3 sequence (DNA): TGTGCCAGCAGTTTAATGAGCGGGGGCTACGAGCAGTACTTC. Protein product: CASSLMSGGYEQYF.

The rearrangement links TRBV19 to TRBJ2-5; 9 bases map to TRBD2. The CDR3 has 16 amino acids. The germline CDR1 and CDR2 sequences are LNHDA and SQIVND (reference sequence). The ends lost 1 base at V and 2 bases at J; junction bases unmatched: 5. CDR3 DNA: TGTGCCAGTAGTATAGGGGGCCTAGCGGGACAAGAGACCCAGTACTTC. Protein sequence: CASSIGGLAGQETQYF.

Turning to this clone: The same CDR3 can be traced to other DNA sequences in this sample. The chain carries TRBV7-2 and TRBJ1-5; no reliable D call. V was cut by 4 bases and J by 0 bases, with 4 bases left in between. The CDR3 contains 13 residues. Germline CDR1 is SGHTA and CDR2 is FQGNSA. The CDR3 reads CASSSYSNQPQHF. The CDR3 nucleotides are TGTGCCAGCAGCTCCTATAGCAATCAGCCCCAGCATTTT.

The rearrangement joins TRBV29-1 to TRBJ2-7; either TRBD1 or TRBD2 may fit D (5 bases each). The V end lost 1 base, the J end lost 4 bases, and 35 bases lay between the germline ends. The CDR3 totals 21 residues. Germline CDR1 reads SQVTM; CDR2 reads ANQGSEA. The DNA for the CDR3 is TGCAGCGTTGAAGGACTGGCAGGGAAGAGCGGAAAACCGAAGAGCCTTTACGAGCAGTACTTC. Protein sequence: CSVEGLAGKSGKPKSLYEQYF.

In this sample, this clone turned up a few times. The J gene is TRBJ1-2, the V gene TRBV19; D is unresolved. V lost 1 base to trimming and J lost 2 bases, with 11 bases between them. This CDR3 has 15 amino acids. Germline V gives CDR1 LNHDA, CDR2 SQIVND (reference sequence). CDR3 in amino acids: CASSIGATNNYGYTF. CDR3 nucleotide sequence: TGTGCCAGTAGTATAGGGGCGACAAACAACTATGGCTACACCTTC.

The J gene is TRBJ2-7, the V gene TRBV28, with D hard to call. This CDR3 contains 12 residues. Between the trimmed V and J ends, which lost 1 base and 7 bases, there was a span of 8 bases. Germline CDR1 reads MDHEN; CDR2 reads SYDVKM. CDR3 sequence reads: CASSLSDREQYF. The CDR3 coding sequence is TGTGCCAGCAGTTTATCTGACCGAGAGCAGTACTTC.

This clone was seen only a few times. Other DNA sequences within the sample encode an identical CDR3. The chain recombines TRBV28 with TRBJ1-3, with unresolved D. The germline gives CDR1 MDHEN, CDR2 SYDVKM. This CDR3 region has 15 residues. The V end was cut by 3 bases, the J end by 0 bases, with 9 bases between. The CDR3 sequence: CASSFGGSSGNTIYF. The CDR3 DNA sequence: TGTGCCAGCAGTTTCGGAGGGAGCTCTGGAAACACCATATATTTT. Full variable domain (outside the CDR3, taken from reference TRBV28 and TRBJ1-3): DVKVTQSSRYLVKRTGEKVFLECVQDMDHENMFWYRQDPGLGLRLIYFSYDVKMKEKGDIPEGYSVSREKKERFSLILESASTNQTSMYLCASSFGGSSGNTIYFGEGSWLTVV.

This sequence joins TRBV7-6 and TRBJ2-1; TRBD2 is a possible D gene (6 bases). The CDR3 consists of 16 residues. From germline, CDR1 is SGHVS and CDR2 FNYEAQ. V lost 5 bases and J 0 bases, leaving 14 bases between the germline ends. CDR3 in DNA: TGTGCCAGCAGCGCATCTAGCGCGAGCTCCTACAATGAGCAGTTCTTC. Translated: CASSASSASSYNEQFF.